This T cell receptor beta chain stems from a study of Graves' ophthalmopathy and Graves' hyperthyroidism. Findings and caveats of the study: Blood shared most expanded thyroid clonotypes above 0.001 frequency.

Ten or more counts support this clonotype. Its antigen is as yet unknown. Beta-chain TCR CDR3 regions were amplified from RNA transcripts. Scientists carried out first-round RT-PCR using HTBI primers and then a second-round multiplex PCR. TCRdb re-called the multiplex PCR reads with MiXCR, one entry per CDR3 protein. Here the sample spans about 400,000 distinct CDR3 sequences, 18% being singletons. The germline V and J ends were trimmed by 2 bases and 2 bases, with 18 bases remaining between them. Germline CDR1 SEHNR, CDR2 FQNEAQ (reference sequence). This CDR3 has 17 amino acids. This chain connects TRBV7-9 to TRBJ2-5, with D perhaps assigned TRBD1 or TRBD2 (6 bases each). This clonotype was sampled from a woman between 18 and 30 years old with Graves' ophthalmopathy. The specimen was peripheral blood. This CDR3 is CASSLWIGGPHQETQYF. DNA of the CDR3: TGTGCCAGCAGCTTATGGATAGGGGGGCCGCATCAAGAGACCCAGTACTTC.